Following are 2 T cell receptor beta chains from one sample sequenced in a study of blood T cell repertoires in COVID-19. The table came from immunoSEQ multiplex PCR; TCRdb's copy has only in-frame clones and leaves some out. Seen here are roughly 38,000 clones, around 87% observed once, and the top ten hold under 30%. The sample consisted of peripheral blood. Every receptor here comes from a man aged 60-69 years with active or convalescent COVID-19.

This clone has just a few counts. The chain has TRBV28 and TRBJ2-7; D is unclear. V was clipped by 6 bases and J by 6 bases, with 9 bases between them. The CDR3 has 11 residues. CDR1 and CDR2 (germline): MDHEN, SYDVKM. The CDR3 region is CASRTLSEQYF. CDR3 in DNA: TGTGCCAGCAGAACCTTGAGCGAGCAGTACTTC.

The CDR3 sequence: CASSPGTHNYGYTF. In DNA, the CDR3 is TGTGCCAGCTCACCGGGCACGCATAACTATGGCTACACCTTC. The chain joins TRBV18 to TRBJ1-2; no firm D call. V dropped 3 bases and J dropped 1 base, with 9 bases sitting between them. This CDR3 spans 14 amino acids. Looked up from germline, CDR1 is KGHSH and CDR2 is LQKENI.